The 28 T cell receptor beta chains below all came from one sample that was sequenced in a study of blood T cell repertoires in COVID-19. Some clones are missing from TCRdb's copy, which holds only in-frame ones; the method was immunoSEQ multiplex PCR. The sample shows about 98,000 clones, roughly 82% of them seen only once. Sequenced material: peripheral blood. These receptors all stem from a man aged 80 or over with acute or convalescent COVID-19.

This clone was seen just once. V usage is TRBV2 and J usage is TRBJ1-5; 8 bases match TRBD1. This CDR3 is 15 amino acids long. V lost 8 bases and J lost 2; bases outside the gene matches: 8. The germline V gene has CDR1 SNHLY and CDR2 FYNNEI. The CDR3 loop reads CASSSRDRRNQPQHF. CDR3 nucleotides: TGTGCCAGCTCGAGCCGGGACAGGCGCAATCAGCCCCAGCATTTT.

This clone was seen only a few times. This chain links TRBV7-9 with TRBJ1-6; 7 bases fit TRBD1. Per the germline V gene, CDR1 is SEHNR and CDR2 is FQNEAQ (reference sequence). The CDR3 is 15 residues long. V was pared by 4 bases and J by 10 bases, with 10 bases of the junction left unmatched. DNA for the CDR3: TGTGCCAGCAGCTCTGGACAGGAGGCGGACTCACCCCTCCACTTT. This translates into CASSSGQEADSPLHF.

This sequence joins TRBV5-5 and TRBJ2-6; D perhaps matches TRBD2 (5 bases). With 5 bases removed from V and 1 base from J, the gap between germline ends came to 10 bases. The CDR3 has 15 amino acids. Germline V gene lookup returns CDR1 SGHKS and CDR2 YYEKEE (reference sequence). CDR3 sequence reads: CASRTEGSGANVLTF. CDR3 sequence (DNA): TGTGCCAGCAGGACCGAGGGTTCTGGGGCCAACGTCCTGACTTTC.

This chain links TRBV18 with TRBJ2-7; weak D call: TRBD1 (6 bases). Germline CDR1 and CDR2: KGHSH and LQKENI. The CDR3 covers 14 residues. Trimming stripped 6 bases from V and 5 bases from J, with 17 bases between. CDR3 coding DNA: TGTGCCAGCTCGCCCCGGATGGGGGCGCACGAGCAGTACTTC. This translates into CASSPRMGAHEQYF.

This clone has a single count. V gene TRBV19 combines with J gene TRBJ2-6, with TRBD2 as a possible D gene (6 bases). The CDR3 extends over 16 amino acids. V lost 3 bases to trimming and J lost 2 bases, with 11 bases between them. Germline CDR1 and CDR2: LNHDA and SQIVND (reference sequence). The CDR3 region is CASSMPGGAGANVLTF. The CDR3 coding sequence is TGTGCCAGTAGTATGCCTGGAGGGGCTGGGGCCAACGTCCTGACTTTC.

This chain connects TRBV7-8 to TRBJ2-5, with 8 bases fitting TRBD1. CDR3 length equals 13 residues. V was pared by 5 bases and J by 5 bases, with 4 bases of the junction left unmatched. CDR1 is SGHVS and CDR2 is FQNEAQ in the germline V gene. In DNA, the CDR3 is TGTGCCAGCAGCATCAGGGGGCGGGAGACCCAGTACTTC. Translation gives CASSIRGRETQYF.

This chain links TRBV18 with TRBJ2-7, with D hard to call. Trimming took 3 bases from V and 5 from J, leaving 11 bases between them. The CDR3 loop spans 13 amino acids. Per the germline V gene, CDR1 is KGHSH and CDR2 is LQKENI. CDR3 bases: TGTGCCAGCTCACCCGTCATGGGCCACGAGCAGTACTTC. It encodes CASSPVMGHEQYF.

The chain couples TRBV10-3 to TRBJ2-1; 7 positions match TRBD2. The V gene's germline CDR1 is ENHRY and CDR2 SYGVKD. J lost 4 bases, V lost 2 bases, and 11 bases had no gene match. The CDR3 loop spans 17 amino acids. CDR3 loop: CAISERGWSSGYNEQFF. The CDR3 DNA reads as TGTGCCATCAGTGAGAGGGGTTGGTCTAGCGGTTACAATGAGCAGTTCTTC.

The DNA for the CDR3 is TGTGCCAGCTCACCACCTATCAGGGTTAGCAATCAGCCCCAGCATTTT. This encodes CASSPPIRVSNQPQHF. The gene calls are TRBV18 and TRBJ1-5, with a tentative D call TRBD1 (5 bases). The CDR3 consists of 16 residues. The germline CDR1 and CDR2 sequences are KGHSH and LQKENI. V lost 0 bases and J lost 0, with 9 bases in between.

This clone was seen more than once but under ten times. The chain employs TRBV24-1 and TRBJ1-5; 9 nucleotides line up with TRBD1. Per the germline V gene, CDR1 is KGHDR and CDR2 is SFDVKD. J was trimmed by 4 bases and V by 4 bases; bases with no gene match: 1. The CDR3 has 14 residues. The CDR3, as DNA: TGTGCCACCAGTGAACAGGGGGCGAATCAGCCCCAGCATTTT. As protein: CATSEQGANQPQHF.

J is TRBJ2-1 and V is TRBV29-1; TRBD2 matches at 11 bases. The CDR3 is 14 residues long. Germline values: CDR1 SQVTM, CDR2 ANQGSEA. V dropped 7 bases and J dropped 9; count of bases not matched to a gene: 11. The CDR3 DNA follows: TGCAGCGCTGGTAGACTAGCGGGAAAAGGTGAGCAGTTCTTC. Its translation is CSAGRLAGKGEQFF.

This chain links TRBV6-5 with TRBJ2-2, with D perhaps matching TRBD1 (6 bases). V lost 5 bases to trimming and J lost 5 bases, with 12 bases between them. Looked up from germline, CDR1 is MNHEY and CDR2 is SVGAGI. The CDR3 covers 14 residues. The DNA for the CDR3 is TGTGCCAGCAGTCCTACAGGGTATACCGGGGAGCTGTTTTTT. Protein sequence: CASSPTGYTGELFF.

The V gene is TRBV21-1, the J gene TRBJ1-2; TRBD1 is the table's D call and was not checked against the DNA. TRBV21-1 is described as a pseudogene. The CDR3 loop spans 15 amino acids. The CDR3 DNA is TGTGCCAGCAGCAAAGGGGGACAGGGGGCGAAGGGCTACACCTTC. Amino acid sequence: CASSKGGQGAKGYTF.

The rearrangement joins TRBV2 to TRBJ2-3, with a weak D call TRBD1 (5 bases). V was cut by 7 bases and J by 1 base, with 15 bases left in between. Looked up from germline, CDR1 is SNHLY and CDR2 is FYNNEI. The CDR3 totals 15 residues. In DNA form, the CDR3 reads TGTGCCAGCATATTTGGGGCCCCGGGCACAGATACGCAGTATTTT. This gives the protein CASIFGAPGTDTQYF. Full variable domain (outside the CDR3, taken from reference TRBV2 and TRBJ2-3): EPEVTQTPSHQVTQMGQEVILRCVPISNHLYFYWYRQILGQKVEFLVSFYNNEISEKSEIFDDQFSVERPDGSNFTLKIRSTKLEDSAMYFCASIFGAPGTDTQYFGPGTRLTVL.

The chain employs TRBV7-8 and TRBJ1-3; the match to TRBD1 covers 7 bases. With 2 bases clipped from V and 4 bases from J, the junction kept 2 bases outside the gene matches. This CDR3 has 14 residues. Germline V gene lookup returns CDR1 SGHVS and CDR2 FQNEAQ. The CDR3 bases are TGTGCCAGCAGCTTAACGGACAGGGGAAACACCATATATTTT. This translates into CASSLTDRGNTIYF.

This chain uses TRBV19 with TRBJ2-1; the D gene is possibly TRBD2 (6 bases). This CDR3 has 14 residues. Trimming took off 7 bases at V and 6 bases at J, with 16 bases between the two ends. The germline CDR1 and CDR2 sequences are LNHDA and SQIVND (reference sequence). The CDR3 nucleotides read TGTGCCAGTACCTTTGGGGGAGCGGGCAATGAGCAGTTCTTC. Its translation is CASTFGGAGNEQFF.

This clone was detected only once. The V gene is TRBV6-5, the J gene TRBJ1-5; D might be TRBD1 (5 bases). There are 15 residues in the CDR3. Germline loops: CDR1 MNHEY, CDR2 SVGAGI. V lost 8 bases to trimming and J lost 3 bases, with 17 bases between them. The CDR3 nucleotides read TGTGCCAGCGCTTCGAGTCGGGGGGACAATCAGCCCCAGCATTTT. Translation: CASASSRGDNQPQHF.

V usage is TRBV2 and J usage is TRBJ1-5, with D possibly being TRBD1 (5 bases). The CDR3 spans 14 residues. Germline CDR1 SNHLY, CDR2 FYNNEI. V lost 6 bases, J lost 4 bases, and 13 bases lay in between. The CDR3, as DNA: TGTGCCAGCAGCGTGCAGGGTTTGAATCAGCCCCAGCATTTT. Translated, it gives CASSVQGLNQPQHF.

V is TRBV6-5 and J is TRBJ2-7; 8 bases align to TRBD1. The CDR3 is 15 residues long. Trimming removed 2 bases from V and 6 bases from J; junction bases left unmatched: 9. CDR1 MNHEY and CDR2 SVGAGI come from the germline V gene. This chain's CDR3 is CASSYALTGAGEQYF. Written as DNA, the CDR3 is TGTGCCAGCAGTTACGCCCTGACAGGGGCCGGCGAGCAGTACTTC.

This clone occurred a few times. The CDR3, as DNA: TGCGCCAGCAGCCAAATCAGGGCCATGGCTTCGGATACGCAGTATTTT. Its protein is CASSQIRAMASDTQYF. The chain couples TRBV4-1 to TRBJ2-3, with D maybe TRBD1 (5 bases). The ends were cut back, 2 bases at V and 6 bases at J, with 18 bases in the middle. Per germline, CDR1 MGHRA and CDR2 YSYEKL. The length of the CDR3 is 16 residues.

This clone has a handful of counts. This chain connects TRBV4-3 to TRBJ1-6; 7 bases map to TRBD1. Germline-derived CDR1 and CDR2 are LGHNA and YSLEER. The junction had 7 bases not matched to a gene; V was cut back by 0 bases and J by 14 bases. The CDR3 has 14 residues. CDR3 loop: CASSQDRGQGTLHF. In DNA, the CDR3 is TGCGCCAGCAGCCAAGATAGGGGGCAGGGCACCCTCCACTTT.

V and J are TRBV5-1 and TRBJ1-4; D perhaps matches TRBD1 (5 bases). This CDR3 region has 15 residues. The germline V gene encodes CDR1 SGHRS and CDR2 YFSETQ. V gave up 4 bases and J gave up 5 bases, with 15 bases separating them. The DNA of the CDR3 is TGCGCCAGCAGCGAGGCGGCAGGGCCGAATGAAAAACTGTTTTTT. Its translation: CASSEAAGPNEKLFF.

The chain links TRBV5-1 to TRBJ2-2; 12 bases match TRBD2. The germline gives CDR1 SGHRS, CDR2 YFSETQ. CDR3 length: 19 residues. Trimming removed 7 bases from V and 7 bases from J; junction bases left unmatched: 20. CDR3 bases: TGCGCCAGCTCGCGGGTGACTAGCGGGAGACTAACGGGCGGCGGGGAGCTGTTTTTT. This gives the protein CASSRVTSGRLTGGGELFF.

This clone has only one observation. The CDR3 region is CASSLAVTYEQYF. As DNA, the CDR3 is TGTGCCAGCAGTTTAGCGGTGACATACGAGCAGTACTTC. The genes are TRBV12-3 or TRBV12-4 and TRBJ2-7; D not resolved. Between the trimmed V and J ends, which lost 0 bases and 4 bases, there was a span of 7 bases. The CDR3 has 13 amino acids.

This chain joins TRBV19 and TRBJ1-1, with a tentative D call TRBD1 (5 bases). V lost 3 bases to trimming and J lost 4 bases, with 12 bases between them. This CDR3 contains 14 residues. CDR1 and CDR2 from the germline V gene are LNHDA and SQIVND (reference sequence). The CDR3 DNA follows: TGTGCCAGTAGTATCGGAGGGGAAGGCACTGAAGCTTTCTTT. It yields the protein CASSIGGEGTEAFF. The variable domain in full, with the rest retrieved from reference TRBV19 and TRBJ1-1, is DGGITQSPKYLFRKEGQNVTLSCEQNLNHDAMYWYRQDPGQGLRLIYYSQIVNDFQKGDIAEGYSVSREKKESFPLTVTSAQKNPTAFYLCASSIGGEGTEAFFGQGTRLTVV.

The chain couples TRBV6-5 to TRBJ2-1; 9 bases map to TRBD2. This CDR3 is built from 15 residues. Germline CDR1 and CDR2: MNHEY and SVGAGI. Trimming took 2 bases from V and 5 from J; bases not matched to a gene: 4. Here the CDR3 reads CASSYAGLADNEQFF. DNA of the CDR3: TGTGCCAGCAGTTACGCGGGACTAGCAGACAATGAGCAGTTCTTC.

The J gene is TRBJ2-7, the V gene TRBV5-1; possibly TRBD1 for D (6 bases). V lost 2 bases and J lost 5, with 11 bases in between. Germline values: CDR1 SGHRS, CDR2 YFSETQ. The CDR3 runs 13 residues. In nucleotides, the CDR3 is TGCGCCAGCAGCTTCTCCAGGGGTCACGAGCAGTACTTC. It encodes CASSFSRGHEQYF. Drawing the rest from reference TRBV5-1 and TRBJ2-7, the complete variable domain is KAGVTQTPRYLIKTRGQQVTLSCSPISGHRSVSWYQQTPGQGLQFLFEYFSETQRNKGNFPGRFSGRQFSNSRSEMNVSTLELGDSALYLCASSFSRGHEQYFGPGTRLTVT.

CDR3 nucleotides: TGTGCCAGCAGTTCTTATGGACAGGGGGGTAGCAATCAGCCCCAGCATTTT. Encoded protein: CASSSYGQGGSNQPQHF. This chain connects TRBV28 to TRBJ1-5; the match to TRBD1 covers 10 bases. CDR3 length equals 17 residues. The junction had 6 bases not matched to a gene; V was cut back by 4 bases and J by 0 bases. Germline V gene data show CDR1 as MDHEN and CDR2 as SYDVKM.